The 19 T cell receptor beta chains presented below share a single source sample, sequenced in a study of cytomegalovirus exposure and HLA in healthy donors. The PCR used 60 Vbeta and 13 Jbeta primers. This table comes from immunoSEQ multiplex PCR, and its TCRdb copy is limited to in-frame clones, with some not included. Altogether 120,000 or so clones are present, under 20% being singletons, with the ten largest covering 2.5% to 3%. The sample comprised PBMCs. Receptors were obtained from a female donor in good health and CMV-seropositive.

A few counts support this clone. V usage is TRBV9 and J usage is TRBJ1-1; D is perhaps TRBD1 (6 bases). Trimming pared 0 bases from V and 4 bases from J, leaving 10 bases between. The CDR3 runs to 14 residues. Germline V gene data show CDR1 as SGDLS and CDR2 as YYNGEE. The CDR3 region is CASSVAGGATEAFF. CDR3 in DNA: TGTGCCAGCAGCGTAGCTGGGGGGGCCACTGAAGCTTTCTTT.

This clone has a handful of counts. The CDR3 region is CASRGYREGYYEQYF. Here the CDR3 DNA reads TGTGCCAGCAGGGGGTACAGGGAAGGGTACTACGAGCAGTACTTC. V gene TRBV6-5 combines with J gene TRBJ2-7, with a weak D call TRBD1 (6 bases). The V end was cut by 6 bases, the J end by 3 bases, with 18 bases between. CDR3 length: 15 amino acids. The germline gives CDR1 MNHEY, CDR2 SVGAGI.

V is TRBV19 and J is TRBJ1-1, with 9 bases that match TRBD1. Looked up from germline, CDR1 is LNHDA and CDR2 is SQIVND (reference sequence). The CDR3 has 15 residues. Unmatched junction bases numbered 4, after V lost 5 bases and J lost 0 bases. The CDR3 sequence is CASSAGTGMNTEAFF. The DNA of the CDR3 is TGTGCCAGTAGTGCCGGGACAGGGATGAACACTGAAGCTTTCTTT.

The genes are TRBV28 and TRBJ2-7, with a weak D call TRBD2 (5 bases). Germline V gene data show CDR1 as MDHEN and CDR2 as SYDVKM. The germline V and J ends were trimmed by 1 base and 3 bases, with 10 bases remaining between them. This CDR3 has 14 residues. The CDR3 sequence: CASSLSRTGYEQYF. CDR3 in DNA: TGTGCCAGCAGTTTATCCAGGACTGGCTACGAGCAGTACTTC.

The chain links TRBV6-5 to TRBJ2-5, with TRBD1 identical over 7 bases. V shed 5 bases, J shed 5 bases, and the junction held 5 bases outside the gene matches. The CDR3 covers 13 residues. CDR1 is MNHEY and CDR2 is SVGAGI in the germline V gene. The CDR3 loop is CASSRQGGETQYF. The CDR3 nucleotides are TGTGCCAGCAGTCGACAGGGTGGCGAGACCCAGTACTTC.

V gene TRBV5-1 combines with J gene TRBJ1-2; TRBD1 might be the D (6 bases). V was trimmed by 3 bases and J by 0 bases, leaving 6 bases between them. CDR1 is SGHRS and CDR2 is YFSETQ in the germline V gene. The CDR3 has 13 amino acids. DNA of the CDR3: TGCGCCAGCAGCTGGACAGCTAACTATGGCTACACCTTC. Encoded protein: CASSWTANYGYTF.

Of note for this clone: The same CDR3 arises from other DNA sequences in this sample as well. V gene TRBV5-1 combines with J gene TRBJ2-3, with 11 nucleotides matching TRBD2. The CDR3 is 17 residues long. From germline, CDR1 is SGHRS and CDR2 YFSETQ. Losses at the gene ends were 0 bases for V and 1 base for J; bases not matched to a gene: 4. CDR3 residues: CASSLDPLAGGTDTQYF. The CDR3 region has the DNA TGCGCCAGCAGCTTGGACCCACTAGCGGGGGGCACAGATACGCAGTATTTT. Using reference TRBV5-1 and TRBJ2-3 for the parts outside the CDR3, the full variable domain is KAGVTQTPRYLIKTRGQQVTLSCSPISGHRSVSWYQQTPGQGLQFLFEYFSETQRNKGNFPGRFSGRQFSNSRSEMNVSTLELGDSALYLCASSLDPLAGGTDTQYFGPGTRLTVL.

The chain joins TRBV27 to TRBJ2-1; the match to TRBD2 covers 7 bases. The length of the CDR3 is 15 residues. V shed 0 bases and J 8 bases; nucleotides not matched to a gene: 7. Germline V lookup: CDR1 MNHEY, CDR2 SMNVEV (reference sequence). The CDR3 bases are TGTGCCAGCAGTTTATCGTGGGGGGGGAGCGATGAGCAGTTCTTC. Its translation is CASSLSWGGSDEQFF.

V and J are TRBV4-1 and TRBJ2-7; TRBD1 aligns across 7 bases. Trimming removed 5 bases from V and 2 bases from J; junction bases left unmatched: 6. The CDR3 extends over 14 amino acids. CDR1 is MGHRA, CDR2 YSYEKL, per germline. The DNA for the CDR3 is TGCGCCAGCAGCGCTAAGGGACAGACCTACGAGCAGTACTTC. Translated, it gives CASSAKGQTYEQYF.

V is TRBV6-1 and J is TRBJ1-4; TRBD1 matches 7 bases. The germline V gene has CDR1 MNHNS and CDR2 SASEGT. This CDR3 spans 11 amino acids. Trimming cost V 9 bases and J 7 bases; bases outside gene matches: 2. The DNA for the CDR3 is TGTGCCAGATACAGGGGTGAAAAACTGTTTTTT. Translation: CARYRGEKLFF.

The sample holds a few counts of this clone. The chain joins TRBV7-8 to TRBJ2-2, with a tentative D call TRBD2 (6 bases). The ends were cut back, 1 base at V and 6 bases at J, with 15 bases in the middle. CDR3 length: 16 residues. CDR1 is SGHVS, CDR2 FQNEAQ, per germline. The CDR3 region is CASSLVGLGEAGELFF. The CDR3 region has the DNA TGTGCCAGCAGCTTAGTCGGTCTTGGGGAGGCCGGGGAGCTGTTTTTT.

This clone occurred a few times. The gene calls are TRBV6-1 and TRBJ2-7; the D is unclear. Looked up from germline, CDR1 is MNHNS and CDR2 is SASEGT. V lost 3 bases to trimming and J lost 2 bases, with 11 bases between them. The CDR3 extends over 14 amino acids. The CDR3 region is CASSEPPTTYEQYF. In nucleotides, the CDR3 is TGTGCCAGCAGTGAGCCGCCAACAACCTACGAGCAGTACTTC.

This chain connects TRBV4-1 to TRBJ2-3, with TRBD2 identical over 8 bases. The CDR3 contains 17 residues. V shed 2 bases, J shed 1 base, and the junction held 8 bases outside the gene matches. CDR1 is MGHRA and CDR2 is YSYEKL in the germline V gene. CDR3 nucleotides: TGCGCCAGCAGCCAAATCAGCGGGGGTGAGGGCACAGATACGCAGTATTTT. This encodes CASSQISGGEGTDTQYF.

This chain links TRBV21-1 with TRBJ2-3; TRBD2, the table's D call, lacks a check against the DNA. TRBV21-1 is a pseudogene locus. This CDR3 spans 18 amino acids. As DNA, the CDR3 is TGTGCCAGCAGCTTCTGGACTAGCGGGAGTAAGGGCACAGATACGCAGTATTTT. Its translation: CASSFWTSGSKGTDTQYF.

The V call is TRBV5-4, the J call TRBJ2-1, with a tentative D call TRBD2 (5 bases). V lost 7 bases and J 8 bases, leaving 22 bases between the germline ends. Germline V CDR1 and CDR2: SGHNT, YYREEE (reference sequence). CDR3 length equals 15 residues. DNA of the CDR3: TGTGCCAGCTGGGCTAGGGAGCAGAGGGTCTATGAGCAGTTCTTC. Its protein is CASWAREQRVYEQFF.

V usage is TRBV27 and J usage is TRBJ2-1; 13 nucleotides line up with TRBD2. The CDR3 is made up of 16 amino acids. Germline V gene lookup returns CDR1 MNHEY and CDR2 SMNVEV (reference sequence). The junction had 8 bases not matched to a gene; V was cut back by 5 bases and J by 7 bases. CDR3 nucleotides: TGTGCCAGCAGTCCTGGGACTAGCGGGAAAAGGAATGAGCAGTTCTTC. This encodes CASSPGTSGKRNEQFF.

This clone was recorded a few times. V and J are TRBV7-3 and TRBJ2-3; no firm D call. The CDR3 contains 13 residues. Trimming pared 7 bases from V and 2 bases from J, leaving 10 bases between. Germline CDR1 is SGHTA and CDR2 is FQGTGA. CDR3 region: CASTSPFTDTQYF. The CDR3 bases are TGTGCCAGCACCTCCCCCTTCACAGATACGCAGTATTTT.

This clone was detected only a few times. The gene calls are TRBV14 and TRBJ2-5; D remains unclear. V was trimmed by 2 bases and J by 0 bases, leaving 13 bases between them. The CDR3 length is 16 residues. CDR1 is SGHDN, CDR2 FVKESK, per germline. The DNA for the CDR3 is TGTGCCAGCAGCCAATTCCAACAGTTGGACCAAGAGACCCAGTACTTC. Protein sequence: CASSQFQQLDQETQYF.

The rearrangement uses TRBV9 and TRBJ2-1, with D perhaps matching TRBD1 (5 bases). Trimming took 0 bases from V and 5 from J, leaving 21 bases between them. Germline assignment: CDR1 SGDLS and CDR2 YYNGEE. CDR3 length: 18 residues. CDR3 sequence (DNA): TGTGCCAGCAGCGTAGGCGGTTTTGACAGAGGACCCCACAATGAGCAGTTCTTC. Translated: CASSVGGFDRGPHNEQFF.